This paragraph covers one T cell receptor (beta chain) sequence. The target of this receptor is not known. No per-base quality is available; no much larger clone lies one base away. The germline V gene (reference sequence) yields LGHDT for CDR1 and YNNKEL for CDR2. V drops 0 bases and J drops 8 bases, leaving 16 bases in between. The CDR3 runs 16 amino acids, cysteine and phenylalanine included. The entry retains the CDR3 DNA only, 48 bases that are in frame from base 1. TCRbeta CDR3 regions were amplified from genomic DNA by means of the immunoSEQ Assay, a bias-controlled multiplex PCR. The authors' analysis ran thus. Nucleated cell counts per sample were estimated from amplification of reference gene primers within the assay. To quantify the absolute abundance of each unique TCRbeta CDR3 rearrangement, sequence reads were collapsed and filtered. For each sample, productive Simpson clonality was calculated by taking the square root of Simpson's diversity index across productive rearrangements. Sourced from immuneACCESS, this table was stored by TCRdb with only in-frame sequences that have V and J called. A share of the clones is absent; for the studies checked, an unresolved V gene accounts for under half, and the remainder has no known explanation. The V and J calls and the clone size are those of that table, but D and trimming were determined from the DNA. For this sample the table gives 650,000 to 800,000 clones, of which 85% to 90% were detected only once. The top ten clonotypes cover under 0.3% of the sample.

Collaborating institutions collected whole blood in K2EDTA tubes following their own protocols. For TCRbeta analysis, collaborator samples were shipped as frozen whole blood, as isolated PBMCs, or as DNA extracted from either sample type. The source of the sample is a study of blood T cell repertoires in COVID-19 (TCRdb year 2020). At the level of the whole study: Samples from collaborators originated in the United States, Italy and Spain and spanned both the acute and convalescent phases of COVID-19. Samples came from the ongoing ImmuneRACE study (first 160 participants) plus 1,254 subjects from 6 global collaborators. A de-identified subject ID, COVID-19 status, age in years and sex were almost always included in the sample metadata. The material from the prospective study consisted of cDNA or gDNA derived from T cells, B-cell-depleted T cells, or PBMCs. Deeply sampled blood TCRbeta repertoires from subjects exposed to, actively infected with, or recovered from COVID-19 were included in the dataset. Where available, HLA class I and class II types were taken from metadata supplied by the sample provider and were not determined by assay-based typing. The repertoires were made available in a free public database intended to serve as a resource for research on the immune response to SARS-CoV-2.

Results the study describes overall, beyond this receptor: The amount of clinical and demographic metadata varied by source and participant and was provided uncurated.

The clonotype originates from a woman under 30 with acute or convalescent COVID-19. The source material was peripheral blood. The rearranged chain carries TRBV3-1 (or the pseudogene TRBV3-2) and TRBJ1-4; TRBD1 is perhaps the D gene, given 6 matching bases. The encoded CDR3 is CASSQDPWQGWEKLFF. The base sequence is TGTGCCAGCAGCCAAGACCCCTGGCAGGGGTGGGAAAAACTGTTTTTT.